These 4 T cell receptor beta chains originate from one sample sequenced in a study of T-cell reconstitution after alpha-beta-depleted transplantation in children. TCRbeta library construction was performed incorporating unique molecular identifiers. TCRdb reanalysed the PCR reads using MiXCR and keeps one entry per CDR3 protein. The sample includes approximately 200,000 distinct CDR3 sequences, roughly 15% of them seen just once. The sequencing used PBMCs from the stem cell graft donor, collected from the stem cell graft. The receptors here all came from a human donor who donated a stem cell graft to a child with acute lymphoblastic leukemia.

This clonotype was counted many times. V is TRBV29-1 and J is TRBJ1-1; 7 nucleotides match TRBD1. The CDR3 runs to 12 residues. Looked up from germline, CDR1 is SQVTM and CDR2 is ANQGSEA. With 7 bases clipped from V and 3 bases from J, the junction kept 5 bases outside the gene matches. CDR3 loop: CSAVTGHTEAFF. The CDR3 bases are TGCAGCGCCGTGACAGGGCACACTGAAGCTTTCTTT.

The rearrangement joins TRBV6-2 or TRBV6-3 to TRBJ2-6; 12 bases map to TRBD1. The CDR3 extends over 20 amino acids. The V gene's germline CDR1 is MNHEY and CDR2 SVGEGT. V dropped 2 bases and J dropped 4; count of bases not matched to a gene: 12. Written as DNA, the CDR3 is TGTGCCAGCAGTTACCCCCGGGACAGGGGGCGCACGTCAGGGGCCAACGTCCTGACTTTC. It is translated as CASSYPRDRGRTSGANVLTF.

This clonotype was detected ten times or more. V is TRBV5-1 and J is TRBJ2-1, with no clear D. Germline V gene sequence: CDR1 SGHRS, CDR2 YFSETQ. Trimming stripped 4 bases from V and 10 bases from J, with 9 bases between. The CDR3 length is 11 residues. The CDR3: CASSPGLEQFF. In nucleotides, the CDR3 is TGCGCCAGCAGCCCCGGATTAGAGCAGTTCTTC. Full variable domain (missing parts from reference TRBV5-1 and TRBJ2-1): KAGVTQTPRYLIKTRGQQVTLSCSPISGHRSVSWYQQTPGQGLQFLFEYFSETQRNKGNFPGRFSGRQFSNSRSEMNVSTLELGDSALYLCASSPGLEQFFGPGTRLTVL.

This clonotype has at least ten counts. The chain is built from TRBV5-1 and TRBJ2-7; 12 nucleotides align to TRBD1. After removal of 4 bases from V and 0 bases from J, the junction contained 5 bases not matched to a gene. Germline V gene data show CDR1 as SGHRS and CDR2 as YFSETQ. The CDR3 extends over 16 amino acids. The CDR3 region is CASSAEGQGASYEQYF. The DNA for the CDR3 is TGCGCCAGCAGCGCGGAGGGACAGGGGGCCTCCTACGAGCAGTACTTC.